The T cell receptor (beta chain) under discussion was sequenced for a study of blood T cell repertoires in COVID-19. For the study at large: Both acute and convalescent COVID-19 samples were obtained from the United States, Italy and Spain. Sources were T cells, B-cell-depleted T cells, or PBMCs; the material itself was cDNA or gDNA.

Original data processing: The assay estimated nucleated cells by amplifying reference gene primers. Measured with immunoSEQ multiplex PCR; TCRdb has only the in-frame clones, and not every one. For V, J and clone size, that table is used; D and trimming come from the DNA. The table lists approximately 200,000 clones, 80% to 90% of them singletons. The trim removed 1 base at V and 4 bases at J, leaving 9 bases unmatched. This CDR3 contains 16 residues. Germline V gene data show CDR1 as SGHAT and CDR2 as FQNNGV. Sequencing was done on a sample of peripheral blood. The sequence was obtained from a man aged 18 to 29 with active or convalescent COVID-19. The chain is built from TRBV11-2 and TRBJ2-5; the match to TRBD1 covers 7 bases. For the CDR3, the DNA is TGTGCCAGCAGCTTAGTAGTCACAGGGGCAGGAGAGACCCAGTACTTC. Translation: CASSLVVTGAGETQYF. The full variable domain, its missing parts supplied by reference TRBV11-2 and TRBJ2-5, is EAGVAQSPRYKIIEKRQSVAFWCNPISGHATLYWYQQILGQGPKLLIQFQNNGVVDDSQLPKDRFSAERLKGVDSTLKIQPAKLEDSAVYLCASSLVVTGAGETQYFGPGTRLLVL.